What follows are 15 T cell receptor beta chains derived from one specimen sequenced in a study of shared clonotypes between healthy human individuals. CD45RO-negative, CCR7-positively selected cells formed the naive CD8 fraction, excluding terminally differentiated effector memory CD45RA+ cells. The method was immunoSEQ multiplex PCR; TCRdb's version includes in-frame clones alone and lacks a portion of them. The sample yields about 2.2 million clones, 90% to 95% seen once. The sample taken for sequencing was naive CD8+ T cells from PBMCs. These receptors originate from a man between 18 and 29 years old in good health. Some clones in this sample may be carry-over from other donors' samples.

V and J are TRBV30 and TRBJ1-2, with 11 bases matching TRBD1. V lost 0 bases and J lost 4; bases outside the gene matches: 7. The CDR3 totals 16 residues. From germline, CDR1 is GTSNPN and CDR2 SVGIG (reference sequence). CDR3 protein: CAWSVPWTGGAYGYTF. In DNA form, the CDR3 reads TGTGCCTGGAGTGTACCGTGGACAGGGGGCGCCTATGGCTACACCTTC.

The chain combines TRBV27 with TRBJ2-1; possible D gene TRBD2, 5 bases. V lost 2 bases, J lost 5 bases, and 10 bases lay in between. The CDR3 contains 14 residues. Germline CDR1 is MNHEY and CDR2 is SMNVEV (reference sequence). CDR3 protein: CASSLIRDDNEQFF. The CDR3 DNA sequence: TGTGCCAGCAGTTTAATCCGGGATGACAATGAGCAGTTCTTC.

V gene TRBV6-6 combines with J gene TRBJ2-2; perhaps D is TRBD1 or TRBD2 (5 bases each). Per germline, CDR1 MNHNY and CDR2 SVGAGI (reference sequence). The CDR3 spans 15 residues. V lost 6 bases and J 6 bases, leaving 17 bases between the germline ends. This CDR3 reads CASSRGPRRPGELFF. The CDR3 DNA sequence: TGTGCCAGCAGCCGGGGACCTCGCCGCCCCGGGGAGCTGTTTTTT.

This clone was seen just once. This sequence joins TRBV7-2 and TRBJ2-7, with 8 positions matching TRBD1. The CDR3 consists of 14 residues. Germline-derived CDR1 and CDR2 are SGHTA and FQGNSA. Trimming at V came to 5 bases and at J to 3 bases, leaving 6 bases not matched to a gene. CDR3 loop: CASSRLGTGYEQYF. As DNA, the CDR3 is TGTGCCAGCAGCCGCCTCGGGACAGGCTACGAGCAGTACTTC.

V usage is TRBV6-5 and J usage is TRBJ2-1; no definite D call. Trimming left V 5 bases short and J 8 bases short, with 19 bases between. The CDR3 runs 15 residues. Germline assignment: CDR1 MNHEY and CDR2 SVGAGI. The CDR3 nucleotides read TGTGCCAGCAGTCCGCCCTCATCTGGATTCGATGAGCAGTTCTTC. Translation gives CASSPPSSGFDEQFF.

The rearrangement joins TRBV11-2 to TRBJ1-1; 8 bases agree with TRBD1. V trimming: 5 bases; J trimming: 1 base; junction bases outside the gene matches: 6. Per the germline V gene, CDR1 is SGHAT and CDR2 is FQNNGV. The CDR3 totals 15 residues. The CDR3, as DNA: TGTGCCAGCAGCCTATGGGACAGGACGAACACTGAAGCTTTCTTT. Translated, it gives CASSLWDRTNTEAFF.

The chain joins TRBV21-1 to TRBJ1-5. TRBV21-1 is deemed a pseudogene. The CDR3 is 15 residues long. CDR3 DNA: TGTGCCAGCAGCAAAGCAGGGGACCTCAATCAGCCCCAGCATTTT. Its translation: CASSKAGDLNQPQHF.

This clone was counted a few times. The chain employs TRBV4-1 and TRBJ1-1; D unresolved. V was trimmed by 1 base and J by 0 bases, leaving 9 bases between them. The CDR3 is 15 residues long. CDR1 is MGHRA, CDR2 YSYEKL, per germline. CDR3 amino acids: CASSQGASVNTEAFF. The CDR3 bases are TGCGCCAGCAGCCAAGGAGCATCGGTGAACACTGAAGCTTTCTTT.

V gene TRBV9 combines with J gene TRBJ2-7; no clear D gene. Germline lookup yields CDR1 SGDLS and CDR2 YYNGEE. The CDR3 runs to 14 residues. The germline V and J ends were trimmed by 3 bases and 2 bases, with 12 bases remaining between them. CDR3 nucleotide sequence: TGTGCCAGCAGCGCGGCGGCACGGACCTACGAGCAGTACTTC. Encoded protein: CASSAAARTYEQYF.

This rearrangement joins TRBV2 to TRBJ2-7; 13 positions match TRBD2. The CDR3 sequence is 17 residues long. Germline assignment: CDR1 SNHLY and CDR2 FYNNEI. With 7 bases clipped from V and 3 bases from J, the junction kept 12 bases outside the gene matches. The CDR3 spells CASNDPDGTSGDYEQYF. The CDR3 DNA is TGTGCCAGCAATGATCCCGACGGGACTAGCGGGGACTACGAGCAGTACTTC.

This chain links TRBV6-1 with TRBJ2-7; D is uncertain. Germline CDR1 is MNHNS and CDR2 is SASEGT. This CDR3 comprises 11 residues. The germline V and J ends were trimmed by 9 bases and 6 bases, with 12 bases remaining between them. CDR3 protein: CASTTLGEQYF. The CDR3 DNA reads TGTGCCAGTACCACACTCGGCGAGCAGTACTTC.

Here the CDR3 reads CASGVRSKDETQYF. CDR3 nucleotides: TGTGCCAGCGGGGTGCGGTCAAAGGACGAGACCCAGTACTTC. The J gene is TRBJ2-5, the V gene TRBV6-6, with D unclear. V was shortened by 8 bases and J by 5 bases, with 18 bases between the two germline ends. This CDR3 comprises 14 residues. CDR1 is MNHNY and CDR2 is SVGAGI in the germline V gene (reference sequence).

This clone came up once. This chain joins TRBV4-1 and TRBJ2-5, with 8 bases aligning to TRBD2. The ends lost 3 bases at V and 2 bases at J; junction bases unmatched: 14. The CDR3 sequence is 18 residues long. The germline CDR1 and CDR2 sequences are MGHRA and YSYEKL. The CDR3 loop is CASSHQNGGDAEQETQYF. The CDR3 DNA is TGCGCCAGCAGCCACCAAAACGGGGGGGACGCGGAACAAGAGACCCAGTACTTC.

A remark on this clone: Other DNA sequences in the same sample also yield this CDR3. This rearrangement joins TRBV5-1 to TRBJ2-7, with D uncertain. The germline gives CDR1 SGHRS, CDR2 YFSETQ. CDR3 size: 13 residues. Deletions cut 0 bases from V and 4 bases from J, with 8 bases between. CDR3 in amino acids: CASSLGQNYEQYF. The DNA for the CDR3 is TGCGCCAGCAGCTTGGGACAAAATTACGAGCAGTACTTC.

This CDR3 reads CASSIGAGELNTEAFF. CDR3 DNA sequence: TGTGCCAGTAGTATAGGGGCAGGAGAGCTGAACACTGAAGCTTTCTTT. This rearrangement joins TRBV19 to TRBJ1-1; no clear D gene. Germline V gene lookup returns CDR1 LNHDA and CDR2 SQIVND (reference sequence). V lost 1 base, J lost 0 bases, and 12 bases lay in between. The CDR3 sequence is 16 residues long.